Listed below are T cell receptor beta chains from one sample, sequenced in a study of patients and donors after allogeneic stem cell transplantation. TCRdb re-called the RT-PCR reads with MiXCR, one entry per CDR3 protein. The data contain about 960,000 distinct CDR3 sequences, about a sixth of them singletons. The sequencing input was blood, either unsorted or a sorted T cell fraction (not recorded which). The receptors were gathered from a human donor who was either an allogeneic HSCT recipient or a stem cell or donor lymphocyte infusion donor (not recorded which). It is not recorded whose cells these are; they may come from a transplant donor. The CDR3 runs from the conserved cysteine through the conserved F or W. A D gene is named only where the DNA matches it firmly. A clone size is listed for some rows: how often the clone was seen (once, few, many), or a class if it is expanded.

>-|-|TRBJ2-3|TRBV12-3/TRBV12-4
CASSLSGQITDTQYF
TGTGCCAGCAGTTTAAGTGGTCAGATCACAGATACGCAGTATTTT
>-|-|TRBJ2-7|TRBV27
CASSLSWVGNEQYF
TGTGCCAGCAGTTTATCATGGGTAGGCAACGAGCAGTACTTC
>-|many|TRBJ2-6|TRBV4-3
CASSPTTSGANVLTF
TGCGCCAGCAGCCCCACAACTTCTGGGGCCAACGTCCTGACTTTC
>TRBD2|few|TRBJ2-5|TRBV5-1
CASSSGLVGETQYF
TGCGCCAGCAGCTCCGGACTAGTCGGAGAGACCCAGTACTTC
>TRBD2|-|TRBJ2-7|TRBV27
CASSLSGLAASYEQYF
TGTGCCAGCAGTTTATCTGGACTAGCGGCCTCCTACGAGCAGTACTTC
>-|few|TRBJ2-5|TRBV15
CATSRGGDLEETQYF
TGTGCCACCAGCAGAGGGGGGGACTTGGAAGAGACCCAGTACTTC
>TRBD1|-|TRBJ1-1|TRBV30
CAWSPGTGGFEAFF
TGTGCCTGGAGTCCTGGGACAGGGGGCTTTGAAGCTTTCTTT
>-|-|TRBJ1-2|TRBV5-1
CASSDQTVNYGYTF
TGCGCCAGCAGCGACCAGACAGTAAACTATGGCTACACCTTC
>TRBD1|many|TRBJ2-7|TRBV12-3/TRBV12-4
CASSRGTGRQEQYF
TGTGCCAGCAGCCGCGGGACAGGGCGTCAAGAGCAGTACTTC
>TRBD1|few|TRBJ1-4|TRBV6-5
CASSYSIRRQGNEKLFF
TGTGCCAGCAGTTACTCGATAAGACGACAGGGTAATGAAAAACTGTTTTTT
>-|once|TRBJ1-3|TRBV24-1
CATSDSGPGRNTIYF
TGTGCCACCAGTGATTCGGGACCCGGACGAAACACCATATATTTT
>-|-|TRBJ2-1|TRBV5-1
CASSLISRGSGNEQFF
TGCGCCAGCAGCTTGATATCTCGAGGGTCGGGCAATGAGCAGTTCTTC